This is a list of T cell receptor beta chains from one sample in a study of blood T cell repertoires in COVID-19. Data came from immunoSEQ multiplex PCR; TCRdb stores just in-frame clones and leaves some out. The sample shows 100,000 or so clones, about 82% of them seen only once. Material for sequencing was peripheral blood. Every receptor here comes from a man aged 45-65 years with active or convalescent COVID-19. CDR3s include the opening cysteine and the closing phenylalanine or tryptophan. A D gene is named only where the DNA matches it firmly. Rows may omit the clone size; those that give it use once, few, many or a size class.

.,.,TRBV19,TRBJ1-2,TGTGCCAGTAGTATTGACATCACTAACTATGGCTACACCTTC,CASSIDITNYGYTF
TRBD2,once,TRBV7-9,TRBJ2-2,TGTGCCAGCAGTCTAGCGGGGTCCGGGGAGCTGTTTTTT,CASSLAGSGELFF
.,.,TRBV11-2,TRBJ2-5,TGTGCCAGCAGCCCCCTCTCGGGGCAAGAGACCCAGTACTTC,CASSPLSGQETQYF
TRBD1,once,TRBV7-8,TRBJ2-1,TGTGCCAGCAGCGCAGACAGGGCTGTGCAGTTCTTC,CASSADRAVQFF
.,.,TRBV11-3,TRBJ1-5,TGTGCCAGCAGCTTAGACTCCAATCAGCCCCAGCATTTT,CASSLDSNQPQHF
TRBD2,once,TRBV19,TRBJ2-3,TGTGCCAGTAGTATCTCATCGCGGGAGTTCCCAGATACGCAGTATTTT,CASSISSREFPDTQYF
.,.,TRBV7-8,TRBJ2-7,TGTGCCAGCAGCTTAGCCCCTTTCCCCGACGAGCAGTACTTC,CASSLAPFPDEQYF
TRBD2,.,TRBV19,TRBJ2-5,TGTGCCAGTAGTACCTTGACTAGCGGGAGGGAGACCCAGTACTTC,CASSTLTSGRETQYF
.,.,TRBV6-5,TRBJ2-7,TGTGCCAGCACAAAACAGACCTACGAGCAGTACTTC,CASTKQTYEQYF
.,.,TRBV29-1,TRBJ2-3,TGCAGCGTCCAGGGGCTAATCACAGATACGCAGTATTTT,CSVQGLITDTQYF
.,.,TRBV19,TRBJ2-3,TGTGCCAGTAGTAGATCCGACGGGAATACGCAGTATTTT,CASSRSDGNTQYF
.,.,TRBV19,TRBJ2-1,TGTGCCAGTAGTATCCGGGTGGGCAATGAGCAGTTCTTC,CASSIRVGNEQFF
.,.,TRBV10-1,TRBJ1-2,TGCGCCAGCAGTGAGCGCTCAGGGTATGGCTACACCTTC,CASSERSGYGYTF
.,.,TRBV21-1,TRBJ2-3,TGTGCCAGCAGCAAAGAGACGGGAGTAAAGACAGATACGCAGTATTTT,CASSKETGVKTDTQYF
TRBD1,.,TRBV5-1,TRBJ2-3,TGCGCCAGCAGGAGGGGGCGATACCCAGATACGCAGTATTTT,CASRRGRYPDTQYF
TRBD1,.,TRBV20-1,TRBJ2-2,TGCAGTGCTAGTTCCACAGGGGGTAACACCGGGGAGCTGTTTTTT,CSASSTGGNTGELFF
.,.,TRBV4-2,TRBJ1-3,TGTGCCAGCAGCCAAGACGGTAGTGCTGCGTCTGGAAACACCATATATTTT,CASSQDGSAASGNTIYF
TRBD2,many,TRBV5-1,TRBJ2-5,TGCGCCAGCAGCATCGGACTAGCGGCGTTCCAAGAGACCCAGTACTTC,CASSIGLAAFQETQYF
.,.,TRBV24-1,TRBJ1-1,TGTGCCACCAAATCAGGGGACGCTGAAGCTTTCTTT,CATKSGDAEAFF
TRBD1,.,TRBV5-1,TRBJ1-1,TGCGCCAGCAGCCGGAGCTCACAGGGGATGAACACTGAAGCTTTCTTT,CASSRSSQGMNTEAFF
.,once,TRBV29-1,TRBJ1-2,TGCAGCGTCATCCGACAGAGAGGAGGCTACACCTTC,CSVIRQRGGYTF
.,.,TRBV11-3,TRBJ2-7,TGTGCCAGCAGCTTACTTGGGGCGGACAGCTACGAGCAGTACTTC,CASSLLGADSYEQYF
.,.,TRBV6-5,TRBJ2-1,TGTGCCAGCCGGACAGTATACAATGAGCAGTTCTTC,CASRTVYNEQFF
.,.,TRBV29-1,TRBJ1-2,TGCAGCGTTGAGTCAGGGGACGGCTACACCTTC,CSVESGDGYTF
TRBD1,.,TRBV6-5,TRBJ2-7,TGTGCCAGCAGTTACCAAGCCGGGACAGGACGCGAGCAGTACTTC,CASSYQAGTGREQYF
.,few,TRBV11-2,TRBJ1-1,TGTGCCAGCAGCTTAGACGGGAGTGGCACTGAAGCTTTCTTT,CASSLDGSGTEAFF
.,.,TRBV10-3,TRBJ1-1,TGTGCCATCGGACCCGGTGGGGCAGCGAACACTGAAGCTTTCTTT,CAIGPGGAANTEAFF
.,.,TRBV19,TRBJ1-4,TGTGCCAGTAGTATAGAGCGGGGGGTTAATGAAAAACTGTTTTTT,CASSIERGVNEKLFF
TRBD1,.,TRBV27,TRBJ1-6,TGTGCCAGCAGTAGGGTGGGACAGATTAATTCACCCCTCCACTTT,CASSRVGQINSPLHF
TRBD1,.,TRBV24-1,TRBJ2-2,TGTGCCACCAGTGATCCGGGACAGTCGAACACCGGGGAGCTGTTTTTT,CATSDPGQSNTGELFF
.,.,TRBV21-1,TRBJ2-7,TGTGCCCATGGGTGCGGACAGGGATACTACGAGCAGTACTTC,CAHGCGQGYYEQYF
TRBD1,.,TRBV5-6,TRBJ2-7,TGTGCCAGCAGCCAGACCGTCGGAGACAGGGGGCTGCTCTCCTACGAGCAGTACTTC,CASSQTVGDRGLLSYEQYF
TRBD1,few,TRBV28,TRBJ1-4,TGTGCCAGCAGCGAGGAGGGGGCGCGGGAAAAACTGTTTTTT,CASSEEGAREKLFF
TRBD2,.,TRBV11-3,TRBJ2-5,TGTGCCAGCAGCCCGCGACTAGCCCCAGAGACCCAGTACTTC,CASSPRLAPETQYF
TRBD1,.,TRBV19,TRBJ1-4,TGTGCCAGTAGTACGACAGGGTCAATGGAACTGTTTTTT,CASSTTGSMELFF
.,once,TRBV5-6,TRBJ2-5,TGTGCCAGCAGCTTTATGGGGGGTGAGACCCAGTACTTC,CASSFMGGETQYF
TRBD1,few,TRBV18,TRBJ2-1,TGTGCCAGCTCACCAGTCCAGGGGGACAATGAGCAGTTCTTC,CASSPVQGDNEQFF
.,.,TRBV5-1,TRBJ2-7,TGCGCCAGCAGCTTGGGACAGCTGGACTACGAGCAGTACTTC,CASSLGQLDYEQYF
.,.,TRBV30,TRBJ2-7,TGTGCCTGGGGGGGTGGGGCGGAGAGCTCCTACGAGCAGTACTTC,CAWGGGAESSYEQYF
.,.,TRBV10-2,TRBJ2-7,TGCGCCAGCAGTGAGCCCCCCACGGACGAGCAGTACTTC,CASSEPPTDEQYF
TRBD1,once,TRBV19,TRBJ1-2,TGTGCCAGTAGGTACAGGGGGGACTATGGCTACACCTTC,CASRYRGDYGYTF
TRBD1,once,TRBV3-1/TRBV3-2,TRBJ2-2,TGTGCCAGCAGCCAAGCCGGACAGGGCGCCCGCGGGGAGCTGTTTTTT,CASSQAGQGARGELFF
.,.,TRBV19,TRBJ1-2,TGTGCCAGTAGTCTTCGTGCGGACTATGGCTACACCTTC,CASSLRADYGYTF
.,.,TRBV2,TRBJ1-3,TGTGCCAGCAGTGAAGACAGTCCAAGCTCTGGAAACACCATATATTTT,CASSEDSPSSGNTIYF
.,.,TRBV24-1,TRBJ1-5,TGTGCCACCAGTGATTTACCGACAGGAGGTCAGCCCCAGCATTTT,CATSDLPTGGQPQHF
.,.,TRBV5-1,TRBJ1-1,TGCGCCAGCAGCTTGAATCTAGTGGGCACTGAAGCTTTCTTT,CASSLNLVGTEAFF
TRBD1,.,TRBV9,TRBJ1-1,TGTGCCAGCAGCTCACAGGGGGGGAGCGCTGAAGCTTTCTTT,CASSSQGGSAEAFF
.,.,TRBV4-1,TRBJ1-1,TGCGCCACCCAGGGAAGGGGCACTGAAGCTTTCTTT,CATQGRGTEAFF
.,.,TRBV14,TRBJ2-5,TGTGCCAGCAGCCAAGATTGGGGGACTGCTCAAGAGACCCAGTACTTC,CASSQDWGTAQETQYF
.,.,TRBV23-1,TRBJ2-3,TGCGCCAGCAGGGGGGACACTAGCACAGATACGCAGTATTTT,CASRGDTSTDTQYF
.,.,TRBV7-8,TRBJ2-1,TGTGCCAGCAGCCCCGGCGGGCCGAGCTCCTACAATGAGCAGTTCTTC,CASSPGGPSSYNEQFF
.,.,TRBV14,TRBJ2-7,TGTGCCAGCAGCCCCCTTGGAGGGATCAGCGAGCAGTACTTC,CASSPLGGISEQYF
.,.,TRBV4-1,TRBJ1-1,TGCGCCAGCAGCCCGGCGACAGTGAACACTGAAGCTTTCTTT,CASSPATVNTEAFF
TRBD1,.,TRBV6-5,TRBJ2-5,TGTGCCAGCAGGGGACAGGGCTGGGAGACCCAGTACTTC,CASRGQGWETQYF
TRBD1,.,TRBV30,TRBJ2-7,TGTGCCTGGGGGACAGGGGATACCTACGAGCAGTACTTC,CAWGTGDTYEQYF
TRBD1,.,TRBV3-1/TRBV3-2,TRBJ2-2,TGTGCCAGCAGCCAAATGGGACAGAGCTTAAACACCGGGGAGCTGTTTTTT,CASSQMGQSLNTGELFF
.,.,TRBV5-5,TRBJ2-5,TGTGCCAGCAGCTTGATCAGTATAGAGACCCAGTACTTC,CASSLISIETQYF
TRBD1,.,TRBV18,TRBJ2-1,TGTGCCAGCTCACCAGGCAGGGGGACCCCCAATGAGCAGTTCTTC,CASSPGRGTPNEQFF